This paragraph covers one T cell receptor beta chain sequence. There is no known antigen for this receptor. Base qualities are not provided; no much larger clone lies one nucleotide away. The data stem from a study of cytomegalovirus exposure and HLA in healthy donors listed by TCRdb under 2017. A note on the overall study: An earlier analysis of several hundred of the donors reported roughly 300 Gb of sequence data and some 110 million unique TCR beta sequences obtained from about 200 million T cells. Four or five DR-DQ haplotypes were treated as single units for association and clustering because of strong linkage in the cohort. Donor age, sex, ethnicity and CMV serostatus were compiled together with the repertoire data. An earlier analysis of more than 450 of the donors used high-throughput TCR beta sequencing to judge whether each TCR beta V gene segment behaved as functional or pseudogenic. To predict cytomegalovirus infection status, the study combined high-throughput TCR immunosequencing, statistical association of individual TCRs with disease status, and machine learning. The study profiled the T cell repertoires of hundreds of subjects by immunosequencing and related them to cytomegalovirus serostatus. HLA typing covered class I and class II loci at four-digit resolution. Along with the 666-subject first cohort, a separate validation cohort of over a hundred different subjects was used. The study was designed to test whether signatures of past pathogen exposure could be identified by cataloging public T cell receptors. A later genetic analysis used genome-wide SNP genotypes for about 65% of the roughly 700 donors, treating that subset as a discovery cohort. Among roughly 400 genotyped donors of the cohort, an average of roughly 230,000 unique TCR beta nucleotide sequences was sequenced per donor, of which roughly 17% were non-productive. Of the roughly 400 genotyped donors, 65% to 90% were placed in the genetic ancestry cluster associated with self-reported Caucasian donors. To study patterns of TCR occurrence, a later analysis re-analyzed previously published TCR beta repertoires from under 750 donors and added high-resolution HLA genotyping. The number of typed donors differed by locus: 629-630 for A, B, C, DRB1 and DQB1; 522 for DQA1; roughly 600 for DPA1; and approximately 450 for DPB1. Every repertoire in the discovery cohort had been generated on one and the same sequencing platform. An early release covering just under 650 HLA-typed donors comprised approximately 290 gigabases of sequencing data and approximately 85 million unique TCR sequences. Rather than drawing on any new phenotypic data, the later analysis identified candidate immune exposures from TCR beta sequences and the way those sequences occurred across donors. General findings and caveats noted by the study authors: Across donors, most TCR sequences were observed very rarely, whereas some public TCRs were present in many individuals. Because the 87-base-pair reads could not distinguish some IMGT-functional V segments, including TRBV6-2 and TRBV6-3, those segments were excluded. For the cohort, immune exposure information was limited to CMV serostatus. Because counts were too low, 15 to 20 rarely observed V segments, including chromosome 9 orphons, were excluded from the earlier analysis of around 590 of the donors. An earlier analysis of some 590 of the donors showed that most TCR beta V segments appeared in productive rearrangements either about 90% or about 30% of the time, which broadly matched IMGT annotations. A few of the identified cytomegalovirus-associated TCR beta chains were confirmed in vitro to be specific for cytomegalovirus antigens. According to a later analysis, parvovirus B19, influenza, CMV and Epstein-Barr virus appeared linked to several top co-occurrence clusters. Only TCR beta chains were sequenced in this cohort, and the absence of alpha or paired-chain data limited detectable features. When HLA alleles, especially DR and DQ, strongly co-occurred, attributing TCR associations to individual alleles was difficult. HLA typing was unavailable for some donors at each locus, so association tests used only the typed subset. A further reported finding was that TCR beta sequences accurately predicted the HLA-A and HLA-B alleles for most subjects in the first cohort. Correlated functional status among segregating V segments might be attributable to linkage disequilibrium, but an unknown experimental factor could not be ruled out. Specific HLA alleles were associated with over 15,000 TCR beta sequences at a false discovery rate of 0.05 in a later analysis. An association between a missense DCLRE1C variant and V-gene and J-gene trimming of TCR beta chains was found in a later genetic analysis and replicated in an independent cohort. The study listed 164 TCR beta chains as associated with cytomegalovirus. In a later analysis, most CMV-associated TCR beta chains were found to appear HLA-restricted, with HLA associations seemingly driven largely by CMV exposure. The classifier was reported to diagnose cytomegalovirus status with high specificity and sensitivity in both the original and validation cohorts. A later genetic analysis reported fewer N-insertions in productive TCRs among donors in an Asian-associated ancestry cluster than the roughly 650-donor mean. The authors suggested that the approach could potentially be extended to other disease states and immunological phenotypes. The presence/absence analyses assumed that sequencing depth was roughly uniform across donors, and that assumption may not be true. In a later analysis, HLA-associated TCR beta chains were found to be more clonally expanded and to have lower generation probabilities than equally common non-associated chains. In a later analysis, TCR association rates were found to vary across HLA loci, with the most associated TCRs seen for DRB1 alleles and the fewest for HLA-C alleles. A cluster of highly shared sequence variants was judged likely to represent a technical artifact of the sequencing pipeline.

Library preparation used the immunoSEQ multiplex PCR assay. A mixture of 60 forward primers for TCR Vbeta segments and 13 reverse primers for TCR Jbeta segments was used in the multiplex PCR. Amplification of the CDR3 region of rearranged TCR beta genes was performed with a multiplex PCR assay on genomic DNA. Amplified TCR beta libraries were sequenced as 87-base-pair reads on the Illumina HiSeq System. The original pipeline was this. Across the 500 to 750 repertoires, a later analysis counted 75 million to 90 million unique TCR beta chains, roughly 11 million of which were shared by at least two donors. A nearest-neighbor algorithm error-corrected the raw reads and collapsed the reads into unique sequences, merging closely related sequences to remove PCR and sequencing errors. To assign V, D and J gene segments, CDR3 sequences were aligned to IMGT reference sequences. For a sequence to be retained, a match of at least six nucleotides to both a V gene segment and a J gene segment was required. Rearrangements were classified as productive when the CDR3 lacked stop codons and remained in frame with V and J, and all other rearrangements were classified as non-productive. Following IMGT convention, CDR3 was defined as the stretch from the second conserved V-encoded cysteine up to the conserved J-encoded phenylalanine. Sequences without an unambiguous match to a single V gene segment were excluded from the earlier analysis of 450 to 750 of the donors. An earlier analysis of a few hundred of the donors classified V segments as functional when productive rearrangements were above 56.7% and as segregating when the standard deviation between donors was above 5%. A statistical classification framework was built for diagnosing cytomegalovirus status from the catalog of TCR beta chain sequences. In a later analysis, V and J genes were assigned by comparing TCR nucleotide sequences against IMGT/GENE-DB human TR gene sequences. In a later analysis, CDR3 sequences and most-parsimonious VDJ recombination scenarios were assigned using the TCRdist pipeline. A later analysis defined each TCR beta chain by its CDR3 amino acid sequence plus V-gene family, and excluded reads lacking a unique V-gene family. As a way to deal with suspected cross-contamination and a sequencing artifact, a later analysis dropped under 600 nucleotide sequences that were highly shared and had low generation probability. In a later analysis, a clonal expansion index for each public chain was calculated from normalized within-repertoire ranks of inferred template counts. In a later analysis, generation probabilities were computed using a VDJ recombination model fitted to out-of-frame rearrangements, and the results were checked against IGoR. A later analysis scored TCR-TCR, TCR-HLA and TCR-CMV co-occurrence with hypergeometric tests, applying a repertoire-size bias correction to TCR pairs. To estimate false discovery rates, a later analysis permuted the HLA or CMV assignments 20 times. In a later analysis, co-occurring TCRs were grouped using DBSCAN, with TCRdist sequence similarity added in when clustering inside HLA-allele-positive subsets. Repertoires with fewer than 30,000 or more than 120,000 public chains were left out of co-occurrence clustering, as were five repertoires with anomalous nucleotide sharing. In its TCRdb copy, this immuneACCESS table keeps in-frame sequences only and misses some clones. Where compared with another copy, unresolved V genes explain less than half of these, and the others have no known cause. That table furnishes V, J and clone size, whereas the DNA furnished D and trimming. This sample comprises about 110,000 clones, about four fifths of them detected only once. The top ten clonotypes cover about a fifth of the sample.

Compared with germline, V lacks 7 bases and J lacks 2 bases; bases without a gene match: 5. From a lookup of the germline V gene, CDR1 and CDR2 are MNHEY and SVGAGI. The CDR3 runs 13 amino acids, cysteine and phenylalanine included. This entry keeps only the CDR3 DNA: 39 bases, framed from base 1. The cohort consisted of 600 to 750 healthy bone marrow donors. Cohort members were all nominally healthy when sampled, although unrecorded immune exposures were likely present. The donor was CMV seropositive and belonged to the group of 270 or so seropositive cohort members. Each donor provided a peripheral blood sample, and peripheral blood mononuclear cells were used for TCR beta sequencing. The Qiagen DNeasy Blood Extraction Kit was used to extract genomic DNA from the blood cell samples.

This receptor was taken from a man under 40 in good health and CMV-seropositive. Sample: PBMCs. The chain employs TRBV6-5 and TRBJ2-7, with TRBD1 matching 7 junction bases. In nucleotide form, the sequence is TGTGCCAGCAAGGGGACAGAGGCCTACGAGCAGTACTTC. Translated, this gives CASKGTEAYEQYF.